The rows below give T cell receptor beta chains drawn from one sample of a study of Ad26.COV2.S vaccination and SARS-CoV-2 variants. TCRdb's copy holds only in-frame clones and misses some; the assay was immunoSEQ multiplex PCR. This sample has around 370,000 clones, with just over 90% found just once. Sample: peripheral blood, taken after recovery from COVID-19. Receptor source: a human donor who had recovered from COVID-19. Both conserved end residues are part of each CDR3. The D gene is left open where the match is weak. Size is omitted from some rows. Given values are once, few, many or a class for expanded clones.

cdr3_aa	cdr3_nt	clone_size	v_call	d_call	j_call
CASSQRQIQETQYF	TGTGCCAGCAGCCAAAGACAGATCCAAGAGACCCAGTACTTC	.	TRBV3-1/TRBV3-2	.	TRBJ2-5
CASSSREGGPYEQYF	TGTGCCAGCAGCTCAAGGGAGGGGGGACCCTACGAGCAGTACTTC	.	TRBV7-3	.	TRBJ2-7
CASSQWIGHSINQPQHF	TGCGCCAGCAGTCAATGGATAGGACACTCCATCAATCAGCCCCAGCATTTT	.	TRBV23-1	.	TRBJ1-5
CASSRTGGNQPQHF	TGCGCCAGCAGTCGGACAGGGGGCAATCAGCCCCAGCATTTT	.	TRBV10-2	TRBD1	TRBJ1-5
CASSPSLYNEQFF	TGTGCCAGCAGTCCATCCCTTTACAATGAGCAGTTCTTC	.	TRBV12-3/TRBV12-4	.	TRBJ2-1
CSVVQGNSGNTIYF	TGCAGCGTTGTACAGGGAAACTCTGGAAACACCATATATTTT	.	TRBV29-1	.	TRBJ1-3
CASSPPGQTTDTQYF	TGTGCCAGCTCACCACCCGGACAGACCACAGATACGCAGTATTTT	.	TRBV18	.	TRBJ2-3
CASRTGGLIDEQYF	TGTGCCAGCAGGACAGGGGGCCTTATTGACGAGCAGTACTTC	.	TRBV6-5	TRBD1	TRBJ2-7
CASSPSPGLEQYF	TGTGCCAGCAGCCCCTCCCCGGGGCTCGAGCAGTACTTC	.	TRBV3-1/TRBV3-2	.	TRBJ2-7
CASSLEAVTDTQYF	TGCGCCAGCAGCTTGGAAGCGGTCACAGATACGCAGTATTTT	.	TRBV5-1	.	TRBJ2-3
CASSFRGITEAFF	TGTGCCAGCAGTTTTCGGGGGATCACTGAAGCTTTCTTT	.	TRBV27	.	TRBJ1-1
CASSLSPDSRNSPLHF	TGTGCCAGCAGTTTATCCCCGGACAGTCGTAATTCACCCCTCCACTTT	.	TRBV27	.	TRBJ1-6
CASMGRIYEQYF	TGTGCCAGCATGGGCAGAATTTACGAGCAGTACTTC	.	TRBV2	.	TRBJ2-7
CASGWVYSNQPQHF	TGTGCCAGTGGGTGGGTGTATAGCAATCAGCCCCAGCATTTT	.	TRBV5-5	.	TRBJ1-5
CSASNPQSSGNTIYF	TGCAGTGCTAGTAATCCACAGAGCTCTGGAAACACCATATATTTT	.	TRBV20-1	.	TRBJ1-3
CASANQGWRSTGELFF	TGTGCTAGTGCTAACCAAGGGTGGAGGAGCACCGGGGAGCTGTTTTTT	.	TRBV12-5	.	TRBJ2-2
CASSLLTNTEAFF	TGTGCCAGCAGTTTATTGACCAACACTGAAGCTTTCTTT	once	TRBV27	.	TRBJ1-1
CASSLAWGDTEAFF	TGCGCCAGCAGCTTGGCTTGGGGGGACACTGAAGCTTTCTTT	once	TRBV5-1	.	TRBJ1-1
CASSFERGREEQYF	TGTGCCAGCAGTTTTGAGCGGGGGCGGGAAGAGCAGTACTTC	.	TRBV27	TRBD2	TRBJ2-7
CASSVDGGTSTDTQYF	TGTGCCAGCAGCGTAGATGGCGGTACAAGCACAGATACGCAGTATTTT	.	TRBV9	.	TRBJ2-3
CASSQLRGGGNEQFF	TGTGCCAGCAGCCAACTGCGGGGGGGAGGCAATGAGCAGTTCTTC	.	TRBV3-1/TRBV3-2	TRBD2	TRBJ2-1
CASSTWTQDTEAFF	TGTGCCAGCAGTACTTGGACCCAAGACACTGAAGCTTTCTTT	.	TRBV6-7	.	TRBJ1-1
CASSQLAEVPYNEQFF	TGCGCCAGCAGCCAGCTAGCGGAAGTCCCCTACAATGAGCAGTTCTTC	once	TRBV4-1	TRBD2	TRBJ2-1
CASSAVQGYEQYF	TGTGCCAGCAGCGCGGTTCAGGGCTACGAGCAGTACTTC	.	TRBV5-5	.	TRBJ2-7
CASSLAGGPTETQYF	TGCGCCAGCAGCTTGGCTGGCGGGCCGACAGAGACCCAGTACTTC	.	TRBV5-1	.	TRBJ2-5
CASSGTQGPDTQYF	TGTGCCAGCAGCGGTACACAGGGGCCCGATACGCAGTATTTT	.	TRBV6-2/TRBV6-3	TRBD1	TRBJ2-3
CASSPSTGRRADTQYF	TGCGCCAGCAGCCCATCGACAGGGCGCAGGGCAGATACGCAGTATTTT	.	TRBV5-1	TRBD1	TRBJ2-3
CASSEGAWGSGLGSPLHF	TGTGCCAGCAGTGAAGGGGCTTGGGGATCGGGGTTGGGTTCACCCCTCCACTTT	.	TRBV6-1	.	TRBJ1-6
CASSQRQGPTDTQYF	TGCGCCAGCAGCCAACGACAGGGGCCCACAGATACGCAGTATTTT	.	TRBV4-3	TRBD1	TRBJ2-3
CASSLDLVVTTYEQYF	TGTGCCAGCAGCTTGGATTTAGTCGTGACGACCTACGAGCAGTACTTC	.	TRBV5-4	.	TRBJ2-7